This TCR beta chain was recorded in a study of response to subunit inactivated influenza vaccine (dated by TCRdb to the late 2010s). Looking at the study overall: The study used deep quantitative T cell receptor repertoire profiling to track responses to a trivalent subunit inactivated influenza vaccine. Study-level results and caveats: According to the authors, only a limited number of new T cells may be recruited by each seasonal influenza vaccination.

Ten or more counts support this clonotype. Its antigen is unknown. One base away there is no much larger clone; base qualities are not given. Libraries were constructed by RT-PCR. Sequencing was performed on an Illumina HiSeq 2500. Through fastp at Q25 and MiXCR, TCRdb rebuilt clones from the public reads, retaining in-frame beta chains. Every CDR3 protein is listed once, alongside the most common genes and DNA of its rows. A total of roughly 570,000 distinct CDR3 sequences appear in this sample, less than 15% of them only once. The leading ten clones occupy roughly 10% of the sample. The CDR3 starts with the cysteine, ends with the phenylalanine, and has 12 residues. The read is trimmed to its CDR3 DNA, 36 bases read in frame from base 1. V loses 6 bases of germline sequence and J loses 6 bases, and the interval between the two ends is 9 bases. CDR1 and CDR2 are drawn from the germline V gene: MDHEN, SYDVKM.

The sequence links TRBV28 to TRBJ1-5, with a weak D call of TRBD1 (5 bases match). The TCR comes from a man aged 50 to 60 who received an inactivated influenza vaccine. Donor details come from another sample of the same person, matched by shared clones. The source was PBMCs from blood, collected 12 days after vaccination. The DNA is TGTGCCAGCAGACGGGGGATTCAGCCCCAGCATTTT. The resulting protein is CASRRGIQPQHF.